Described below is a single T cell receptor beta chain sequence and its context. Its target is not known. The data were taken from a study of monozygotic twins with inflammatory bowel disease. The study's findings and limits: Telling different T cell subtypes apart from each other was not possible.

There are 12 residues in the CDR3. Germline V gene data show CDR1 as KGHDR and CDR2 as SFDVKD. UMIs were attached via template switching, each with a 6-nucleotide sample barcode. TCRdb reprocessed the 5' RACE reads, with one entry per CDR3 protein and no DNA. The sample features 140,000 to 150,000 distinct CDR3 sequences, with about 1.2% in its top ten. Sequenced material: blood. The sequence came from a human donor with ulcerative colitis or Crohn's disease, or a healthy co-twin of an affected twin (not recorded which). The chain carries TRBV24-1 and TRBJ2-1. The CDR3 loop is CATSDGDREQFF.